The present entry profiles one TCR beta chain with its context. Its antigen is currently unknown. Using its own MiXCR run on the RT-PCR reads, TCRdb lists one record per CDR3 protein. The table has about 520,000 distinct CDR3 sequences, 25% seen once; the top ten hold around 1.8%. This sample was taken from a study of response to subunit inactivated influenza vaccine. Notes on the study in general: T cells newly recruited by each seasonal influenza vaccination are few, the authors suggested.

The CDR3 consists of 13 residues. V shed 6 bases and J shed 2 bases, with 13 bases lying between them. CDR1 is DFQATT, CDR2 SNEGSKA, per germline (reference sequence). The genes are TRBV20-1 and TRBJ2-5; perhaps TRBD1 as D (5 bases). This receptor was obtained from a man aged 50 to 60 who received an inactivated influenza vaccine. The input for sequencing was CD4+ T cells sorted from PBMCs, taken 5 days after vaccination. The CDR3 nucleotides are TGCAGTGCCAGACAGTGGACACAAGAGACCCAGTACTTC. This translates into CSARQWTQETQYF.